A single sample is the source of the 21 T cell receptor beta chains below, sequenced in a study of blood T cell repertoires in COVID-19. Measured with immunoSEQ multiplex PCR; TCRdb has only the in-frame clones, and not every one. The profile shows about 270,000 clones, about four fifths of them singletons. The sequenced material came from peripheral blood. These receptors all stem from a woman in her fifties or sixties with active or convalescent COVID-19.

The J gene is TRBJ1-3, the V gene TRBV5-1; D remains ambiguous. V gave up 0 bases and J gave up 0 bases, with 10 bases separating them. This CDR3 is built from 16 residues. Germline CDR1 SGHRS, CDR2 YFSETQ. CDR3 nucleotide sequence: TGCGCCAGCAGCTTGGAACCGGGTTCCTCTGGAAACACCATATATTTT. This gives the protein CASSLEPGSSGNTIYF. The full variable domain, with the rest looked up from reference TRBV5-1 and TRBJ1-3, is KAGVTQTPRYLIKTRGQQVTLSCSPISGHRSVSWYQQTPGQGLQFLFEYFSETQRNKGNFPGRFSGRQFSNSRSEMNVSTLELGDSALYLCASSLEPGSSGNTIYFGEGSWLTVV.

The chain employs TRBV27 and TRBJ1-6; D possibly corresponds to TRBD1 (6 bases). The length of the CDR3 is 16 residues. Trimming removed 1 base at V and 7 bases at J, with 14 bases between. Germline V CDR1 and CDR2: MNHEY, SMNVEV (reference sequence). The CDR3 reads CASSLFIGQTNSPLHF. The CDR3 nucleotides read TGTGCCAGCAGTTTATTTATTGGACAGACGAATTCACCCCTCCACTTT.

This clone was observed a handful of times. This sequence joins TRBV30 and TRBJ1-2; D is unresolved. V gave up 5 bases and J gave up 6 bases, with 16 bases separating them. The CDR3 loop spans 13 amino acids. Per the germline V gene, CDR1 is GTSNPN and CDR2 is SVGIG (reference sequence). As DNA, the CDR3 is TGTGCCTGGGGAGCGAGGGTTAGGGATGGCTACACCTTC. It encodes CAWGARVRDGYTF.

V and J are TRBV2 and TRBJ2-7; 7 bases match TRBD2. J lost 6 bases, V lost 1 base, and 6 bases had no gene match. The CDR3 totals 14 residues. The V gene's germline CDR1 is SNHLY and CDR2 FYNNEI. The CDR3, as DNA: TGTGCCAGCAGTGAAGGCGCACTAGCGTTCGAGCAGTACTTC. Protein product: CASSEGALAFEQYF.

The J gene is TRBJ2-7, the V gene TRBV6-2 or TRBV6-3, with 9 bases matching TRBD2. Germline trimming cut 2 bases from V and 4 bases from J; bases unmatched to any gene: 6. The CDR3 has 15 amino acids. Germline V CDR1 and CDR2: MNHEY, SVGEGT. DNA of the CDR3: TGTGCCAGCAGTTACCTTTCTAGCGGGGCTTACGAGCAGTACTTC. It codes for CASSYLSSGAYEQYF.

CDR3 sequence reads: CASSLDGGYNSPLHF. CDR3 sequence (DNA): TGTGCCAGCAGCCTAGACGGAGGTTATAATTCACCCCTCCACTTT. The V gene is TRBV7-3, the J gene TRBJ1-6; D remains ambiguous. Per the germline V gene, CDR1 is SGHTA and CDR2 is FQGTGA. This CDR3 region has 15 residues. Trimming left V 5 bases short and J 4 bases short, with 12 bases between.

This chain joins TRBV19 and TRBJ1-1; D remains unclear. Germline lookup yields CDR1 LNHDA and CDR2 SQIVND (reference sequence). CDR3 length: 15 residues. V lost 7 bases, J lost 0 bases, and 15 bases lay in between. The CDR3 is CASTSGSRMNTEAFF. In DNA form, the CDR3 reads TGTGCCAGTACCTCGGGGTCGCGGATGAACACTGAAGCTTTCTTT.

The rearrangement links TRBV7-2 to TRBJ2-7; tentative D call: TRBD1 (5 bases). Germline assignment: CDR1 SGHTA and CDR2 FQGNSA. V was shortened by 5 bases and J by 4 bases, with 21 bases between the two germline ends. This CDR3 has 16 residues. The CDR3 DNA reads TGTGCCAGCAGCCCCGTTTATGGGGCGGAAAGGTACGAGCAGTACTTC. As protein: CASSPVYGAERYEQYF.

This CDR3 reads CATSSTGGVNQPQHF. The CDR3 bases are TGTGCCACCAGCAGTACAGGGGGAGTGAATCAGCCCCAGCATTTT. V and J are TRBV15 and TRBJ1-5, with 8 bases lining up with TRBD1. Germline V gene sequence: CDR1 LNHNV, CDR2 YYDKDF (reference sequence). The CDR3 contains 15 residues. V lost 3 bases, J lost 4 bases, and 5 bases stayed unmatched.

The chain employs TRBV7-2 and TRBJ2-5; D remains unclear. CDR3 length: 13 amino acids. The V end lost 5 bases, the J end lost 8 bases, and 15 bases lay between the germline ends. Germline CDR1 is SGHTA and CDR2 is FQGNSA. The chain's CDR3 is CASSTYPQDTQYF. Written as DNA, the CDR3 is TGTGCCAGCAGCACTTATCCCCAGGATACCCAGTACTTC.

Ten or more counts support this clone. A junction boundary mismatches the germline segment, possibly from a read error. This chain uses TRBV7-9 with TRBJ1-2, with 7 bases matching TRBD1. The germline V gene encodes CDR1 SEHNR and CDR2 FQNEAQ (reference sequence). This CDR3 has 10 amino acids. In DNA, the CDR3 is TGTGCCAGCAGCTTAGAGGGGGCCTCCTTC. Protein product: CASSLEGASF. Full variable domain (remainder filled in from reference TRBV7-9 and TRBJ1-2): DTGVSQNPRHKITKRGQNVTFRCDPISEHNRLYWYRQTLGQGPEFLTYFQNEAQLEKSRLLSDRFSAERPKGSFSTLEIQRTEQGDSAMYLCASSLEGASFGSGTRLTVV.

The rearrangement links TRBV7-7 to TRBJ2-1, with 11 bases identical to TRBD2. Germline-derived CDR1 and CDR2 are SSHAT and FNYEAQ (reference sequence). Trimming took 4 bases from V and 4 from J; bases not matched to a gene: 6. This CDR3 has 16 amino acids. DNA of the CDR3: TGTGCCAGCAGCTCGACGACTAGCGGGGTATACAATGAGCAGTTCTTC. Its protein is CASSSTTSGVYNEQFF.

The chain is built from TRBV7-3 and TRBJ1-1; unclear D gene. There are 14 residues in the CDR3. Germline values: CDR1 SGHTA, CDR2 FQGTGA. Between the trimmed V and J ends, which lost 4 bases and 4 bases, there was a span of 13 bases. CDR3 nucleotide sequence: TGTGCCAGCAGCTCGACCCCTGGAGTCACTGAAGCTTTCTTT. Its protein is CASSSTPGVTEAFF.

The CDR3 here is CASRRTEDYNEQFF. The CDR3 nucleotides read TGTGCCAGCAGGCGGACAGAAGATTACAATGAGCAGTTCTTC. The V and J genes are TRBV6-5 and TRBJ2-1, with a tentative D call TRBD1 (6 bases). Deletions cut 6 bases from V and 4 bases from J, with 13 bases between. From germline, CDR1 is MNHEY and CDR2 SVGAGI. The CDR3 is 14 amino acids.

The rearrangement links TRBV11-2 to TRBJ2-5; TRBD2 matches 10 bases. CDR3 length equals 15 residues. Looked up from germline, CDR1 is SGHAT and CDR2 is FQNNGV. J was trimmed by 4 bases and V by 5 bases; bases with no gene match: 7. In DNA, the CDR3 is TGTGCCAGCAGCCAAGCGGGGGGGCCGGGAGAGACCCAGTACTTC. Protein sequence: CASSQAGGPGETQYF.

There are a few counts of this clone. The rearrangement links TRBV7-2 to TRBJ1-5, with D possibly TRBD1 on 5 matching bases. The germline V and J ends were trimmed by 7 bases and 1 base, with 17 bases remaining between them. The CDR3 has 16 amino acids. CDR1 is SGHTA, CDR2 FQGNSA, per germline. The CDR3 DNA reads TGTGCCAGCAACATTCAAGGGGCGGGGAGCAATCAGCCCCAGCATTTT. Its translation is CASNIQGAGSNQPQHF. The full variable domain, completed using reference TRBV7-2 and TRBJ1-5, is GAGVSQSPSNKVTEKGKDVELRCDPISGHTALYWYRQSLGQGLEFLIYFQGNSAPDKSGLPSDRFSAERTGGSVSTLTIQRTQQEDSAVYLCASNIQGAGSNQPQHFGDGTRLSIL.

The chain recombines TRBV9 with TRBJ2-1, with 7 bases aligning to TRBD1. V shed 0 bases, J shed 2 bases, and the junction held 2 bases outside the gene matches. The CDR3 is 15 residues long. Germline lookup yields CDR1 SGDLS and CDR2 YYNGEE. DNA for the CDR3: TGTGCCAGCAGCGTAGGACAGGGTACCTACAATGAGCAGTTCTTC. Protein sequence: CASSVGQGTYNEQFF. The variable domain in full, with the rest retrieved from reference TRBV9 and TRBJ2-1, is DSGVTQTPKHLITATGQRVTLRCSPRSGDLSVYWYQQSLDQGLQFLIQYYNGEERAKGNILERFSAQQFPDLHSELNLSSLELGDSALYFCASSVGQGTYNEQFFGPGTRLTVL.

The CDR3 sequence: CASSPDSLNQPQHF. The CDR3 nucleotides are TGTGCCAGCTCGCCAGACAGTTTGAATCAGCCCCAGCATTTT. This chain links TRBV18 with TRBJ1-5; maybe TRBD1 (5 bases). Looked up from germline, CDR1 is KGHSH and CDR2 is LQKENI. The CDR3 contains 14 residues. V was pared by 6 bases and J by 4 bases, with 13 bases between.

CDR3 amino acids: CASSFRADQPQHF. The CDR3 DNA follows: TGTGCCAGCAGCTTCAGGGCCGATCAGCCCCAGCATTTT. This rearrangement joins TRBV7-2 to TRBJ1-5; D may be TRBD1 (5 bases). Trimming shortened V by 3 bases and J by 5 bases, and 8 bases separated the two germline ends. This CDR3 comprises 13 residues. Germline assignment: CDR1 SGHTA and CDR2 FQGNSA.

The chain uses TRBV11-2 and TRBJ2-1; TRBD1 matches 12 bases. Germline V gene data show CDR1 as SGHAT and CDR2 as FQNNGV. Trimming took 5 bases from V and 8 from J; bases not matched to a gene: 7. The CDR3 sequence is 15 residues long. The CDR3 protein is CASSDPGQGAYEQFF. The DNA for the CDR3 is TGTGCCAGCAGCGACCCGGGACAGGGGGCCTATGAGCAGTTCTTC. Supplemented by reference TRBV11-2 and TRBJ2-1, the full variable domain reads EAGVAQSPRYKIIEKRQSVAFWCNPISGHATLYWYQQILGQGPKLLIQFQNNGVVDDSQLPKDRFSAERLKGVDSTLKIQPAKLEDSAVYLCASSDPGQGAYEQFFGPGTRLTVL.

The rearrangement links TRBV6-1 to TRBJ2-1; 7 positions agree with TRBD2. The ends lost 2 bases at V and 10 bases at J; junction bases unmatched: 2. CDR1 and CDR2 (germline): MNHNS, SASEGT. The CDR3 totals 12 residues. The CDR3 region is CASSEQAGEQFF. CDR3 nucleotide sequence: TGTGCCAGCAGTGAACAAGCGGGAGAGCAGTTCTTC.